A few counts support the clone carrying this T cell receptor beta chain. The CDR3 has 13 amino acids. Per the germline V gene, CDR1 is LNHDA and CDR2 is SQIVND (reference sequence). The ends lost 7 bases at V and 6 bases at J; junction bases unmatched: 6. This sample was included in a study of blood T cell repertoires in COVID-19. Data came from immunoSEQ multiplex PCR; TCRdb stores just in-frame clones and leaves some out. Here the sample spans about 200,000 clones, less than 90% being singletons. Sequencing was performed on peripheral blood. The sequence derives from a woman aged 45 to 65 with acute or convalescent COVID-19. The chain recombines TRBV19 with TRBJ2-1, with TRBD2 matching 7 bases. The CDR3 region is CASTLREGNEQFF. CDR3 coding DNA: TGTGCCAGTACCCTGAGGGAGGGCAATGAGCAGTTCTTC.